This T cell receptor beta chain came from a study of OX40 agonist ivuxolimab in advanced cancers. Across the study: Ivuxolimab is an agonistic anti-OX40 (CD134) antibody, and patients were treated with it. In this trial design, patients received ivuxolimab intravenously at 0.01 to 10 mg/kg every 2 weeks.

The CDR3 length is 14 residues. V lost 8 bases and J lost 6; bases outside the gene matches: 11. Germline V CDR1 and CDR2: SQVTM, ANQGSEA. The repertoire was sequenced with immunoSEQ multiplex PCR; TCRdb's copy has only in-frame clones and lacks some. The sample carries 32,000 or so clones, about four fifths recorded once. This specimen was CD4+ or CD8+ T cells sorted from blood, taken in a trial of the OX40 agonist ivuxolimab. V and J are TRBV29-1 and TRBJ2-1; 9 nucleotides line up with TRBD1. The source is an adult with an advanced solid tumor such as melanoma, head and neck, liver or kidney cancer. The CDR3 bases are TGCAGCCTCTATCTACCGGGACAGGGCAATGAGCAGTTCTTC. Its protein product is CSLYLPGQGNEQFF.